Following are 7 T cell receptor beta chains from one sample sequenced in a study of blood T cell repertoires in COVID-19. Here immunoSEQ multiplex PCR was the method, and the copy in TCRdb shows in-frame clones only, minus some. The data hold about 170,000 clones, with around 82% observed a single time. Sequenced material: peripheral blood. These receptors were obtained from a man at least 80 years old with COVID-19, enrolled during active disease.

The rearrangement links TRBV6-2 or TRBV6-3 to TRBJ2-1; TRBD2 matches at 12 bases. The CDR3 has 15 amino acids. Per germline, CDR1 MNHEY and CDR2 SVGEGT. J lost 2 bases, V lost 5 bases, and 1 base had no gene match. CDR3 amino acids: CASSRTSGAYNEQFF. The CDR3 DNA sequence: TGTGCCAGCAGTAGGACTAGCGGGGCCTACAATGAGCAGTTCTTC.

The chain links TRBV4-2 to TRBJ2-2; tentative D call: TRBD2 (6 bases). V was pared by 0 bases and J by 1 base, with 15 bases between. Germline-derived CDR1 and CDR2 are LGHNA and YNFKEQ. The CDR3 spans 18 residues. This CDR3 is CASSQDFVGGLNTGELFF. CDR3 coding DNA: TGTGCCAGCAGCCAAGATTTCGTGGGGGGATTGAACACCGGGGAGCTGTTTTTT.

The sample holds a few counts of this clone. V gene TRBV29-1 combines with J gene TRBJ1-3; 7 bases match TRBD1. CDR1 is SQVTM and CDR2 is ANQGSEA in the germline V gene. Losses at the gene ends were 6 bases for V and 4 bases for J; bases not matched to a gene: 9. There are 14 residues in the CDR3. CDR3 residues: CSVGQGTEGNTIYF. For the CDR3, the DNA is TGCAGCGTCGGACAAGGGACAGAAGGAAACACCATATATTTT.

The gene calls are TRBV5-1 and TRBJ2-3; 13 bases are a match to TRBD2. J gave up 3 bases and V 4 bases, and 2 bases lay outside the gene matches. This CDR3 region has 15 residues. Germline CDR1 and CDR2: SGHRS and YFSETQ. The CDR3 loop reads CASSLGLAGTDTQYF. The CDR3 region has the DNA TGCGCCAGCAGCCTGGGACTAGCGGGGACAGATACGCAGTATTTT.

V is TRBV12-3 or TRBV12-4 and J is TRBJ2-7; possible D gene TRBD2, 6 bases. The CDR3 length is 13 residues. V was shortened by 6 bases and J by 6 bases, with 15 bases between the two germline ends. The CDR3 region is CASRSPGVREQYF. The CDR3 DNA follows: TGTGCCAGCAGGTCCCCGGGGGTTCGCGAGCAGTACTTC.

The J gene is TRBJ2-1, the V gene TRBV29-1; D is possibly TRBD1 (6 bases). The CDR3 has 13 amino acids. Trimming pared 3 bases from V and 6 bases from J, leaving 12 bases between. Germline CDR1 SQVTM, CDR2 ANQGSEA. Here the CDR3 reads CSVERARGNEQFF. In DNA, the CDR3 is TGCAGCGTTGAGAGGGCCAGGGGCAATGAGCAGTTCTTC.

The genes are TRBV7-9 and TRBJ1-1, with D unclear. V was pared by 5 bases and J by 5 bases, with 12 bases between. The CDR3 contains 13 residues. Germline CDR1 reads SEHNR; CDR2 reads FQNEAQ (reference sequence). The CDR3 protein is CASSHTGETEAFF. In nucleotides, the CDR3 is TGTGCCAGCAGCCACACGGGTGAGACTGAAGCTTTCTTT.